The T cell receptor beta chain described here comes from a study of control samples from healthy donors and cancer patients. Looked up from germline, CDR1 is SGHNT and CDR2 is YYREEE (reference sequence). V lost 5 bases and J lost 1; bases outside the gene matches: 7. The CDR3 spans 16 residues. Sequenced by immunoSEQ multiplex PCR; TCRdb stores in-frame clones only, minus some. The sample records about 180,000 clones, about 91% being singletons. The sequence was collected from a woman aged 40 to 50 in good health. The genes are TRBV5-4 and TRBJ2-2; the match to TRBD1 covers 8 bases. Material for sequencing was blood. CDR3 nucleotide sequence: TGTGCCAGCAGAGATGGACAGGGCCTGAACACCGGGGAGCTGTTTTTT. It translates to CASRDGQGLNTGELFF.